This T cell receptor beta chain derives from a study of post-analysis software for immune sequencing data. Study-wide results and limits: Four to six TRBV segments were more frequent in patients than controls; TRBV5-6, TRBV5-1 and TRBV20-1 belonged to this group.

TCR beta libraries were prepared from cDNA with unique molecular identifiers. TCRdb re-called the PCR reads through MiXCR, storing one row per CDR3 protein. The sample comprises about 150,000 distinct CDR3 sequences, over 25% of which are singletons, and about 1.6% rests with the top ten. Ten or more counts support this clonotype. Its antigen is unidentified. The germline V gene encodes CDR1 SGHVS and CDR2 FQNEAQ. The V gene lost 4 bases and the J gene lost 7 bases, with 2 bases spanning the gap. CDR3 length: 10 residues. The specimen was blood. The chain couples TRBV7-8 to TRBJ2-1; D call uncertain. The clonotype was recovered from a girl aged 5-17 years with multiple sclerosis. For the CDR3, the DNA is TGTGCCAGCAGCTGGAATGAGCAGTTCTTC. Translated: CASSWNEQFF.